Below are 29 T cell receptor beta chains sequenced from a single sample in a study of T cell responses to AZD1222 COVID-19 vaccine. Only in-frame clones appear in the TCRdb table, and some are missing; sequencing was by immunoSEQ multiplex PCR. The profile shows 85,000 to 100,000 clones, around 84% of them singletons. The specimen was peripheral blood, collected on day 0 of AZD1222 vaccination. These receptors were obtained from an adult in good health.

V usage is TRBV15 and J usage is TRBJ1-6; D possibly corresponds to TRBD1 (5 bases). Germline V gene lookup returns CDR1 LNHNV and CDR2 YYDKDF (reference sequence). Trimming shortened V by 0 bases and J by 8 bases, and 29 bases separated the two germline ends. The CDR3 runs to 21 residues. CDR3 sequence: CATSREQGRLRPVLRDSPLHF. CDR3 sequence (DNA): TGTGCCACCAGCAGAGAGCAGGGACGGTTGCGACCGGTCCTTCGGGATTCACCCCTCCACTTT.

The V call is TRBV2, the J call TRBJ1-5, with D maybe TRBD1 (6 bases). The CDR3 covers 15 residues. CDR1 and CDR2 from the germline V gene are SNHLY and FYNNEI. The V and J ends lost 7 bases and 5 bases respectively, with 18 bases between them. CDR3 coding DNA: TGTGCCAGCACCCGAAGGGGGACCCTTGATCAGCCCCAGCATTTT. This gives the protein CASTRRGTLDQPQHF.

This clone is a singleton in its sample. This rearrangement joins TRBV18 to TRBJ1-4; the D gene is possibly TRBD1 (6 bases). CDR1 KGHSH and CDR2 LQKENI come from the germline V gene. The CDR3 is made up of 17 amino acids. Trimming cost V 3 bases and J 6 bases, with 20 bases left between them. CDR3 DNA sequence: TGTGCCAGCTCACCTTTTACCACGGCGGGGGCTGATGAAAAACTGTTTTTT. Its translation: CASSPFTTAGADEKLFF.

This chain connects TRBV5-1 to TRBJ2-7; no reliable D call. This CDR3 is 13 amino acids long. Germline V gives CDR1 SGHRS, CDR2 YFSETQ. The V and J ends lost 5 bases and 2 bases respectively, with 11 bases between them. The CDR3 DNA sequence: TGCGCCAGCAGAATAGGGCTCGCCTACGAGCAGTACTTC. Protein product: CASRIGLAYEQYF.

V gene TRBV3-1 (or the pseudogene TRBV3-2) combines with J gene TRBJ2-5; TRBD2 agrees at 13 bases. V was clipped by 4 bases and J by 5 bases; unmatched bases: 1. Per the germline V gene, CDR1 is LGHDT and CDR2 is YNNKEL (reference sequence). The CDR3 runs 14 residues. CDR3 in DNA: TGTGCCAGCAGCCCACTAGCGGGAGGGGAGACCCAGTACTTC. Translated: CASSPLAGGETQYF.

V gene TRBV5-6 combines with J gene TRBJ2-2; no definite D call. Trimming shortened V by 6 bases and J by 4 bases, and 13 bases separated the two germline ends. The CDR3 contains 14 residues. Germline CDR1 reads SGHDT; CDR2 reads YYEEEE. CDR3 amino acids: CASIRLGSTGELFF. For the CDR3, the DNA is TGTGCCAGCATCCGATTAGGGTCCACCGGGGAGCTGTTTTTT.

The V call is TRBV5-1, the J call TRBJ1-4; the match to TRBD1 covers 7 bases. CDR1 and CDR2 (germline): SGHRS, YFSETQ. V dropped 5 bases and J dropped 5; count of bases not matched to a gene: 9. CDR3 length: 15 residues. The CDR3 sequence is CASRPWTGDNEKLFF. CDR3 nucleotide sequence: TGCGCCAGCAGACCATGGACAGGAGACAATGAAAAACTGTTTTTT.

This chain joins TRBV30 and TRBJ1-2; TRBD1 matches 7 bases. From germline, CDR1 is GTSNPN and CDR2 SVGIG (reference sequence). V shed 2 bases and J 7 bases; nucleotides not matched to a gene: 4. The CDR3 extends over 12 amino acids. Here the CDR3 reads CAWSRQGRGYTF. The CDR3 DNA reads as TGTGCCTGGAGTCGACAGGGTCGTGGCTACACCTTC.

CDR3 in amino acids: CASSLDRASGNTIYF. The DNA for the CDR3 is TGTGCCAGCAGCCTCGACAGAGCCTCTGGAAACACCATATATTTT. The chain is built from TRBV7-9 and TRBJ1-3, with a weak D call TRBD1 (5 bases). Germline CDR1 is SEHNR and CDR2 is FQNEAQ (reference sequence). Trimming took off 5 bases at V and 0 bases at J, with 11 bases between the two ends. CDR3 length: 15 amino acids.

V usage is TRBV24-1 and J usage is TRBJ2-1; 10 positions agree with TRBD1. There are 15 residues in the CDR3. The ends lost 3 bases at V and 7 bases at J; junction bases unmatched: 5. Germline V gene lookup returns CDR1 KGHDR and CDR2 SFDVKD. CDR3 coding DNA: TGTGCCACCAGTGATCCTGGACAGGGGGGGAATGAGCAGTTCTTC. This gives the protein CATSDPGQGGNEQFF.

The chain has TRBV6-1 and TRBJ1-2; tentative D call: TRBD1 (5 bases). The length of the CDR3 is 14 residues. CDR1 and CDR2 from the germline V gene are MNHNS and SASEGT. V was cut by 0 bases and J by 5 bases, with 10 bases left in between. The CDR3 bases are TGTGCCAGCAGTGAAGCAGGGACGGGATATGGCTACACCTTC. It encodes CASSEAGTGYGYTF.

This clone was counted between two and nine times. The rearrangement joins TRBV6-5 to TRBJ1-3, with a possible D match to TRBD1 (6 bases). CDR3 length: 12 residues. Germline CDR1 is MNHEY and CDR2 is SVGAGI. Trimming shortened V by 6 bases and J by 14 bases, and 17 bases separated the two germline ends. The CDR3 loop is CASRLDRPGLYF. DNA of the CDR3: TGTGCCAGCAGGTTAGACAGGCCGGGCCTATATTTT.

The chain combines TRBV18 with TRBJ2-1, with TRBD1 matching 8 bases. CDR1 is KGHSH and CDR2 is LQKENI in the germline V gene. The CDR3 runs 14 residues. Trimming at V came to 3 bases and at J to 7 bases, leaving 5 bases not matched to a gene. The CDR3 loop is CASSPQTGDNEQFF. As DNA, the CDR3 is TGTGCCAGCTCACCTCAGACAGGGGATAATGAGCAGTTCTTC.

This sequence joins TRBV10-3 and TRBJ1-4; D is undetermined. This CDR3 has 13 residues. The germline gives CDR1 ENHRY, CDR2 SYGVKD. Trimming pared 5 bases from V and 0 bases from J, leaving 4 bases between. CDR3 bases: TGTGCCATCAGTAGCGCAACTAATGAAAAACTGTTTTTT. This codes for CAISSATNEKLFF.

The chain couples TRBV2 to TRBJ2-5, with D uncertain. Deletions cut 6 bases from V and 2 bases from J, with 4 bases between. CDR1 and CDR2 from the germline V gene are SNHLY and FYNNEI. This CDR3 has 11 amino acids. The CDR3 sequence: CASRKQETQYF. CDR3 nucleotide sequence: TGTGCCAGCAGGAAGCAAGAGACCCAGTACTTC.

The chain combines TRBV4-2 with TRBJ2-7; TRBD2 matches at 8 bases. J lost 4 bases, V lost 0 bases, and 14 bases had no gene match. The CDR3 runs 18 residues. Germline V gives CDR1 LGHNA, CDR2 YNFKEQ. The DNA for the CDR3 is TGTGCCAGCAGCCAAGACTCCGGCGCAGCGGGAGTCGGGTACGAGCAGTACTTC. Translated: CASSQDSGAAGVGYEQYF.

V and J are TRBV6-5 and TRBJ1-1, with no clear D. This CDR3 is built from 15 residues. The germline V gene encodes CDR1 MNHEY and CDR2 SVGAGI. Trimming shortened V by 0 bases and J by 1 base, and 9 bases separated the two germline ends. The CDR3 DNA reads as TGTGCCAGCAGTTACTCACAGCCCTGGAACACTGAAGCTTTCTTT. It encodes CASSYSQPWNTEAFF.

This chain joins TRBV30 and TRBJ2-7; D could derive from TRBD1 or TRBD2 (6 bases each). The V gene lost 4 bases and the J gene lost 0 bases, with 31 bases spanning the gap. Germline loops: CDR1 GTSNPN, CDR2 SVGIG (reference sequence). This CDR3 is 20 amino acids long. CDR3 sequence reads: CAWTIGGFGGRVPDSYEQYF. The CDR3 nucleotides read TGTGCCTGGACTATTGGGGGCTTCGGGGGCCGGGTTCCCGACTCCTACGAGCAGTACTTC.

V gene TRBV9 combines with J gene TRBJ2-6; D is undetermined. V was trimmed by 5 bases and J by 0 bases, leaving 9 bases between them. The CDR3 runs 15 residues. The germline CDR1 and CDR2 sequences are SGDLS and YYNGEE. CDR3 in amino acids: CASRGSTSGANVLTF. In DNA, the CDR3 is TGTGCCAGCAGAGGATCTACCTCTGGGGCCAACGTCCTGACTTTC.

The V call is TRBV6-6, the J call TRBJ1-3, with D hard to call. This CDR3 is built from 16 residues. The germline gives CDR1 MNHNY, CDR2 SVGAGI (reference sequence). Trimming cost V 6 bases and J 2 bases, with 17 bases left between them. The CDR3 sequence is CASSHGLPGTGNTIYF. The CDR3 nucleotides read TGTGCCAGCAGCCACGGACTCCCCGGGACTGGAAACACCATATATTTT.

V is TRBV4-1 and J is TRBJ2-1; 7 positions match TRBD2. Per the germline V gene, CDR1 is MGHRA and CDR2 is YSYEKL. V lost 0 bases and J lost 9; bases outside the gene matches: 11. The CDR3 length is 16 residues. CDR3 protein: CASSQDTAGLRGEQFF. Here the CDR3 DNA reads TGCGCCAGCAGCCAAGATACAGCGGGGTTAAGGGGTGAGCAGTTCTTC.

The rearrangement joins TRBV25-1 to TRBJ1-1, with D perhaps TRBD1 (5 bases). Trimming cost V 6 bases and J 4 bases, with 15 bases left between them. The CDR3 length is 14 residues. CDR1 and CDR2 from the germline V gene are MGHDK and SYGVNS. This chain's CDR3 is CASSPAGFGTEAFF. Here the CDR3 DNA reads TGTGCCAGCAGCCCCGCAGGGTTTGGCACTGAAGCTTTCTTT. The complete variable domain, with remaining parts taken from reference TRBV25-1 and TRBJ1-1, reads EADIYQTPRYLVIGTGKKITLECSQTMGHDKMYWYQQDPGMELHLIHYSYGVNSTEKGDLSSESTVSRIRTEHFPLTLESARPSHTSQYLCASSPAGFGTEAFFGQGTRLTVV.

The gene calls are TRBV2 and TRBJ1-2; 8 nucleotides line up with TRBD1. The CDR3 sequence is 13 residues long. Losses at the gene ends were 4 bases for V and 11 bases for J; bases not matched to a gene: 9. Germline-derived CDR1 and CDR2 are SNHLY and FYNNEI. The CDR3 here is CASSGWPGGDYTF. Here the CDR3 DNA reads TGTGCCAGCAGTGGGTGGCCAGGGGGCGATTACACCTTC.

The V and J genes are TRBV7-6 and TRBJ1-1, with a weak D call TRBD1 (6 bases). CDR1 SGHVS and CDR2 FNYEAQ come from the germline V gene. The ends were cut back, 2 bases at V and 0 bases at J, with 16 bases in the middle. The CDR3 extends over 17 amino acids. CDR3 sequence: CASSLPNRDNMNTEAFF. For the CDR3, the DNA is TGTGCCAGCAGCTTACCAAACCGGGACAATATGAACACTGAAGCTTTCTTT. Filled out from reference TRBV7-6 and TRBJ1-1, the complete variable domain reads GAGVSQSPRYKVTKRGQDVALRCDPISGHVSLYWYRQALGQGPEFLTYFNYEAQQDKSGLPNDRFSAERPEGSISTLTIQRTEQRDSAMYRCASSLPNRDNMNTEAFFGQGTRLTVV.

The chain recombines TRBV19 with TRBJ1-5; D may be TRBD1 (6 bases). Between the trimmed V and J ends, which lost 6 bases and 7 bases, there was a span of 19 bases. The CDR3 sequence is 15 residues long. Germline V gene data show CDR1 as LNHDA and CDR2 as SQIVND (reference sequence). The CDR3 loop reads CASSLFMGARQPQHF. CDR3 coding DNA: TGTGCCAGTAGCCTATTTATGGGGGCTAGGCAGCCCCAGCATTTT.

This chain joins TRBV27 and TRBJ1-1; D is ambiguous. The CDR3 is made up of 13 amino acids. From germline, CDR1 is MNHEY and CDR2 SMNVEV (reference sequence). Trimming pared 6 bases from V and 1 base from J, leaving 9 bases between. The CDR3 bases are TGTGCCAGCAGCCTCTTGGGGAACACTGAAGCTTTCTTT. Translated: CASSLLGNTEAFF.

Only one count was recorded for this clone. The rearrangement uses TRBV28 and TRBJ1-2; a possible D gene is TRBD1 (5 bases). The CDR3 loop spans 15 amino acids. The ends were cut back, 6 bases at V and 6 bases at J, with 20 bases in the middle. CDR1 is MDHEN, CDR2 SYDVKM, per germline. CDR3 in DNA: TGTGCCAGCAGCCAATCGGGAGGGGTAGGCCATGGCTACACCTTC. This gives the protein CASSQSGGVGHGYTF.

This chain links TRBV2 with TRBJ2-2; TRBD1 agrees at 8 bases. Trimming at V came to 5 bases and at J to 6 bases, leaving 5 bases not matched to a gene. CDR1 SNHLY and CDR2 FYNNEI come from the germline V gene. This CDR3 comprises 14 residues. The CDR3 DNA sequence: TGTGCCAGCAGTTGGCAGGGGGCGGCCGGGGAGCTGTTTTTT. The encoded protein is CASSWQGAAGELFF.

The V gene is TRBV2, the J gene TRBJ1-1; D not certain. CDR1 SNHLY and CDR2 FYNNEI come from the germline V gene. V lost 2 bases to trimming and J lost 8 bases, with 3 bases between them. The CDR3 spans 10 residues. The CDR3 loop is CASSEWEAFF. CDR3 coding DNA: TGTGCCAGCAGTGAATGGGAAGCTTTCTTT.